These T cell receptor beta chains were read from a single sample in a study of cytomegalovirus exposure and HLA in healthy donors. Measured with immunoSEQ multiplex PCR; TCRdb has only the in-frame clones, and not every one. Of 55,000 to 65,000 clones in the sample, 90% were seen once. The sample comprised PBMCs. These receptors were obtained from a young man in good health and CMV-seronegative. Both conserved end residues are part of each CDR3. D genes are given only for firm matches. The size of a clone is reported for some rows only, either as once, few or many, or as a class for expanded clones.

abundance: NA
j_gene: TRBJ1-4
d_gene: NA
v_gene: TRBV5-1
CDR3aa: CASSLGTREKLFF
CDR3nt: TGCGCCAGCAGCTTGGGTACTAGGGAAAAACTGTTTTTT

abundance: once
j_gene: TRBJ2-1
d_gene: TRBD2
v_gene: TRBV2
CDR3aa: CASSESDRVAGRNEQFF
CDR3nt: TGTGCCAGCAGTGAATCAGATAGGGTAGCGGGACGCAATGAGCAGTTCTTC

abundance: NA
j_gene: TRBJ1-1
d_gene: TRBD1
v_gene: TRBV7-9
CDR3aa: CASSRPGGMNTEAFF
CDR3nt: TGTGCCAGCAGCCGCCCAGGGGGTATGAACACTGAAGCTTTCTTT

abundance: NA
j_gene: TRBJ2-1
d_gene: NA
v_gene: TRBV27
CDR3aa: CASSLSLSEFYNEQFF
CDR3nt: TGTGCCAGCAGTTTATCGTTAAGCGAGTTCTACAATGAGCAGTTCTTC

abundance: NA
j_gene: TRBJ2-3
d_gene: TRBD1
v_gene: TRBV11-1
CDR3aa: CASSLPGQGVDTQYF
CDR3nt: TGTGCCAGCAGCTTACCGGGACAGGGAGTAGATACGCAGTATTTT

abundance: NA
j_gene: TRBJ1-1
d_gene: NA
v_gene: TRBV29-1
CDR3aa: CSVGGGRTEAFF
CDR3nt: TGCAGCGTTGGAGGAGGGCGGACTGAAGCTTTCTTT

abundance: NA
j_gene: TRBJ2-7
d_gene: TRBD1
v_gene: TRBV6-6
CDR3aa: CASSRQGAPYEQYF
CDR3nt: TGTGCCAGCAGTAGACAGGGGGCGCCTTACGAGCAGTACTTC

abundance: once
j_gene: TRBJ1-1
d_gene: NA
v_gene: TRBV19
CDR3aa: CASSIGAGDEAFF
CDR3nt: TGTGCCAGTAGTATAGGGGCCGGGGATGAAGCTTTCTTT

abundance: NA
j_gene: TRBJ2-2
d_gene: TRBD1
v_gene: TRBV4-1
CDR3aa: CASSQRGSDRGSTGELFF
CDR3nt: TGCGCCAGCAGCCAAAGGGGCTCGGACAGGGGCAGCACCGGGGAGCTGTTTTTT

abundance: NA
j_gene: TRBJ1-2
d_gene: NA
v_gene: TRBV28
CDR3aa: CASSFTGREYGYTF
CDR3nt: TGTGCCAGCAGTTTCACAGGGCGCGAATATGGCTACACCTTC

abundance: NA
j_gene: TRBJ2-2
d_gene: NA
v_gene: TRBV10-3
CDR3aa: CAIREQGVNTGELFF
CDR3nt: TGTGCCATCAGGGAACAGGGTGTAAACACCGGGGAGCTGTTTTTT

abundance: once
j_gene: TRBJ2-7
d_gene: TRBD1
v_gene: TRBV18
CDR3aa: CASSRRPGTGYEQYF
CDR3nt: TGTGCCAGCTCACGAAGACCCGGGACAGGGTACGAGCAGTACTTC

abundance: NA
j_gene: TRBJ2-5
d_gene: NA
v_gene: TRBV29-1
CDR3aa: CSGGEETQYF
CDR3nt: TGCAGCGGCGGGGAGGAGACCCAGTACTTC

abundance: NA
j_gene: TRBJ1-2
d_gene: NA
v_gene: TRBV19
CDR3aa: CASSTLTGAGIITYGYTF
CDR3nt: TGTGCCAGTAGTACCCTCACTGGGGCAGGGATCATTACCTACGGCTACACCTTC

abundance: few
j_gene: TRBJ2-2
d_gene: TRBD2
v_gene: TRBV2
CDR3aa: CASTIAGAAGELFF
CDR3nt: TGTGCCAGCACCATAGCGGGAGCTGCCGGGGAGCTGTTTTTT

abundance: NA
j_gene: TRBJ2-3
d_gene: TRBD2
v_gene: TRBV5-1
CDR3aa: CASSPRTSGRNTDTQYF
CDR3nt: TGCGCCAGCAGCCCCCGGACTAGCGGGAGGAACACAGATACGCAGTATTTT

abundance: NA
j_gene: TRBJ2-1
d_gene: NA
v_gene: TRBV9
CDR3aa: CASSVRDRDSQFF
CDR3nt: TGTGCCAGCAGCGTAAGGGACCGGGACTCGCAGTTCTTC

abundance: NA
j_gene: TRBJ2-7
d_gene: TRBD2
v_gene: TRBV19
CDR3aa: CASSIMGSSGSDEQYF
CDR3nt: TGTGCCAGTAGTATAATGGGGTCTAGCGGGAGTGACGAGCAGTACTTC

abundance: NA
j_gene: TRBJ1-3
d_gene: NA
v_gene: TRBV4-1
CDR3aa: CASSQVSGARIGNTIYF
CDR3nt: TGCGCCAGCAGCCAAGTTTCAGGGGCGAGAATTGGAAACACCATATATTTT

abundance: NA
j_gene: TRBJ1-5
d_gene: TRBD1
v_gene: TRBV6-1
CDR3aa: CASSERGDRVNQPQHF
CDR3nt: TGTGCCAGCAGTGAACGAGGGGACAGGGTGAATCAGCCCCAGCATTTT

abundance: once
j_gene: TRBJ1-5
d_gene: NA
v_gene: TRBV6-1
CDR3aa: CASSEGGRGNQPQHF
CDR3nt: TGTGCCAGCAGTGAGGGGGGGAGAGGCAATCAGCCCCAGCATTTT

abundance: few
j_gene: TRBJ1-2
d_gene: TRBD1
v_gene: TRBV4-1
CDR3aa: CASSQAGTGSHYGYTF
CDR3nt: TGCGCCAGCAGCCAAGCCGGGACAGGATCACACTATGGCTACACCTTC

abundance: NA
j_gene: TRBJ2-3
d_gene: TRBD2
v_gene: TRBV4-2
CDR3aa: CASSQGWTSGSPDTQYF
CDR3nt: TGTGCCAGCAGCCAGGGATGGACTAGCGGGAGCCCAGATACGCAGTATTTT

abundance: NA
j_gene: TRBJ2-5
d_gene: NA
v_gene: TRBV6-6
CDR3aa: CASSYSPLGTQYF
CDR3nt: TGTGCCAGCAGTTACTCCCCGCTAGGGACCCAGTACTTC

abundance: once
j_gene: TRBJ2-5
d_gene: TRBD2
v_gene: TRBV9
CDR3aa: CASSVGELVGLVQETQYF
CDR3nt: TGTGCCAGCAGCGTAGGAGAATTGGTGGGACTAGTCCAAGAGACCCAGTACTTC

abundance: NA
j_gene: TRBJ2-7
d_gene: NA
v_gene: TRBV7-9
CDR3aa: CASSAIMYEQYF
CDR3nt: TGTGCCAGCAGCGCGATCATGTACGAGCAGTACTTC

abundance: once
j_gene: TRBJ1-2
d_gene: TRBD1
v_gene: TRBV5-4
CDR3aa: CASSQDRVGKTF
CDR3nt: TGTGCCAGCAGTCAAGACAGGGTGGGGAAGACCTTC

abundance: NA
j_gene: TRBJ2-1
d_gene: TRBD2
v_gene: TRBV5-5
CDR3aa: CASSISGRDNEQFF
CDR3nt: TGTGCCAGCAGCATTAGCGGGAGGGACAATGAGCAGTTCTTC

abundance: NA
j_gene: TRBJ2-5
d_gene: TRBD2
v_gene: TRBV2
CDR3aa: CASNPSGNTETQYF
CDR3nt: TGTGCCAGCAATCCTAGCGGGAACACAGAGACCCAGTACTTC

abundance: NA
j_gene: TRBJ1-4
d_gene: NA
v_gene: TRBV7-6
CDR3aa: CASSLALREAKGATNEKLFF
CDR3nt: TGTGCCAGCAGCTTAGCGTTGCGGGAGGCGAAGGGAGCAACTAATGAAAAACTGTTTTTT

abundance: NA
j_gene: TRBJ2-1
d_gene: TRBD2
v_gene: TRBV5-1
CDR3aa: CASSPFTSGNEQFF
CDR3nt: TGCGCCAGCAGCCCATTCACTAGCGGCAATGAGCAGTTCTTC

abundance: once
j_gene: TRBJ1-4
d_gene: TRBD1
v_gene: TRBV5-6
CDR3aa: CASSLLVDRATNEKLFF
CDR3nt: TGTGCCAGCAGCTTGTTAGTGGACAGGGCAACTAATGAAAAACTGTTTTTT

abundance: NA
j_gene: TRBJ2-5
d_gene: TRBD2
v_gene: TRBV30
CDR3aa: CAWSYHGGIQETQYF
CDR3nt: TGTGCCTGGAGTTACCACGGGGGGATCCAAGAGACCCAGTACTTC

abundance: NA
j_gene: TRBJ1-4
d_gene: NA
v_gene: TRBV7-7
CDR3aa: CASSTQEGEKLFF
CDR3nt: TGTGCTAGCAGTACACAGGAGGGTGAAAAACTGTTTTTT

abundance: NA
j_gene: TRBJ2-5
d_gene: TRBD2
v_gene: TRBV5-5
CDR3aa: CASSLALGGSRRETQYF
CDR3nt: TGTGCCAGCAGCTTGGCCTTGGGCGGGAGTAGGAGAGAGACCCAGTACTTC

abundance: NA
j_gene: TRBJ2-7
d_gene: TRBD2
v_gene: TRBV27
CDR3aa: CASSLSGREGRYEQYF
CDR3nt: TGTGCCAGCAGTTTATCGGGGCGGGAGGGCCGTTACGAGCAGTACTTC

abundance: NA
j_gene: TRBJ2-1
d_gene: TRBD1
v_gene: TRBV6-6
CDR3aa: CASSYERGREGSAQFF
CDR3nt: TGTGCCAGCAGTTACGAGAGGGGGCGCGAGGGATCCGCACAGTTCTTC

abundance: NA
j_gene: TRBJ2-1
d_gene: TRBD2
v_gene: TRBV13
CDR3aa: CATAATSGRAGYNEQFF
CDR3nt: TGTGCCACCGCCGCCACTAGCGGGAGGGCCGGGTACAATGAGCAGTTCTTC

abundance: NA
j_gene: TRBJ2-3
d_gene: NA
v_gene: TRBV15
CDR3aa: CATSGRTVSTQYF
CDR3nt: TGTGCCACCAGCGGAAGAACAGTATCGACGCAGTATTTT

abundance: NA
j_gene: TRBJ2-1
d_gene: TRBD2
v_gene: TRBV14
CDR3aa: CASSRSGNAYNEQFF
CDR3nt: TGTGCCAGCAGTCGTAGCGGGAATGCCTACAATGAGCAGTTCTTC

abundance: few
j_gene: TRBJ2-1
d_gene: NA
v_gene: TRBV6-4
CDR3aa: CASSKNGYYNEQFF
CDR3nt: TGTGCCAGCAGTAAGAACGGGTATTACAATGAGCAGTTCTTC

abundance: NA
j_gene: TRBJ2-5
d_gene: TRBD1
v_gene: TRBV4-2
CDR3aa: CASSPASTGVGTQYF
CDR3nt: TGTGCCAGCAGCCCTGCATCGACAGGGGTCGGGACCCAGTACTTC

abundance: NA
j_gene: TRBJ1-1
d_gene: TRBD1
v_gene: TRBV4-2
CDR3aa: CASSLANSPGQIWVEVNTEAFF
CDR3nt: TGTGCCAGCAGCCTCGCAAATAGCCCGGGACAGATTTGGGTCGAAGTGAACACTGAAGCTTTCTTT

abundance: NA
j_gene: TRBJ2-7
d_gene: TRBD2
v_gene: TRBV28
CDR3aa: CASSLPLAGAGEQYF
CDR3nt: TGTGCCAGCAGTTTACCCCTAGCGGGAGCGGGGGAGCAGTACTTC

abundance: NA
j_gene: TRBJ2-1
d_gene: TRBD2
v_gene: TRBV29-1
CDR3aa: CSVHTSGSRNEQFF
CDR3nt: TGCAGCGTTCACACTAGCGGGAGTCGCAATGAGCAGTTCTTC

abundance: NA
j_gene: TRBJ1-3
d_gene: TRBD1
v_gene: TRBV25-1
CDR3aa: CASSHDRGPGNTIYF
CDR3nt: TGTGCCAGCAGTCATGACAGGGGGCCTGGAAACACCATATATTTT

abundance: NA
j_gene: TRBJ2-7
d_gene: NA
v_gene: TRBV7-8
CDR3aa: CASSLSQGYEQYF
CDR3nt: TGTGCCAGCAGCTTATCTCAGGGGTACGAGCAGTACTTC

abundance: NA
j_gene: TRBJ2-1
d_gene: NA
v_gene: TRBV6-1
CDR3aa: CASSVPRGSSYNEQFF
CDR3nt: TGTGCCAGCAGTGTCCCACGGGGGAGCTCCTACAATGAGCAGTTCTTC

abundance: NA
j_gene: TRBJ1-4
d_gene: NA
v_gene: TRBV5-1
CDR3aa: CASSFSQATNEKLFF
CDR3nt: TGCGCCAGCAGCTTCTCACAAGCAACTAATGAAAAACTGTTTTTT

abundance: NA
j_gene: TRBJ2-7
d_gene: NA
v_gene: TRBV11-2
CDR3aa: CASRTAGTASYEQYF
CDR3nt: TGTGCCAGCAGGACTGCGGGGACGGCGTCCTACGAGCAGTACTTC

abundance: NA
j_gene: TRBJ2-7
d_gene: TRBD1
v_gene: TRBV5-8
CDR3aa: CASSFGTASYEQYF
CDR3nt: TGTGCCAGCAGCTTCGGGACAGCTTCCTACGAGCAGTACTTC